This T cell receptor (beta chain) is from a study of shared clonotypes between healthy human individuals. Overall study context: The composition of the donors was two women and three men aged 18 to 49.

Per germline, CDR1 SGHDN and CDR2 FVKESK. V lost 10 bases and J lost 5, with 30 bases in between. This CDR3 comprises 17 residues. In the naive CD8 group, cells lacked CD45RO and were positively selected for CCR7, so terminally differentiated effector memory CD45RA+ cells were left out. Each PCR replicate from the sorted subsets contained about 200 ng DNA, which is tens of thousands of T cell genomes. Some clones are missing from TCRdb's copy, which holds only in-frame ones; the method was immunoSEQ multiplex PCR. The repertoire holds 550,000 to 750,000 clones, over 95% seen once, with about 0.11% in the top ten.

The source of this sequence is a woman aged 30 to 39 in good health. This chain links TRBV14 with TRBJ2-7; tentatively, D is TRBD1 (6 bases). Specimen: naive CD8+ T cells sorted from blood. CDR3 in DNA: TGTGCCATCTTACCTAAGCACCCGTACGGGACATCCCACGAGCAGTACTTC. Amino acids: CAILPKHPYGTSHEQYF.